These T cell receptor beta chains were read from a single sample in a study of early T cells in non-severe SARS-CoV-2 infection. TCRdb recomputed calls from the 5' RACE reads with MiXCR, one row per CDR3 protein. The sample has about 18,000 distinct CDR3 sequences, around 6.1% seen once. Material for sequencing was whole blood. All receptors derive from an adult who was a healthcare worker with PCR-confirmed SARS-CoV-2 infection or an uninfected control (not recorded which). CDR3s include the opening cysteine and the closing phenylalanine or tryptophan. Each record gives: V gene, J gene, CDR3 protein.

v_call: TRBV7-2
j_call: TRBJ2-3
cdr3_aa: CASSFGGVTDTQYF

v_call: TRBV18
j_call: TRBJ2-7
cdr3_aa: CASSPGGGSYEQYF

v_call: TRBV6-1
j_call: TRBJ1-1
cdr3_aa: CASSEGRRDAFF

v_call: TRBV7-9
j_call: TRBJ2-3
cdr3_aa: CASSPRGPDTQYF

v_call: TRBV6-4
j_call: TRBJ2-1
cdr3_aa: CASSAEDRGVDEQFF

v_call: TRBV11-2
j_call: TRBJ2-3
cdr3_aa: CASSVVAGGWADTQYF

v_call: TRBV6-1
j_call: TRBJ2-1
cdr3_aa: CASIGTSGSHEQFF

v_call: TRBV2
j_call: TRBJ2-7
cdr3_aa: CASRGDFPKSYEQYF

v_call: TRBV29-1
j_call: TRBJ2-7
cdr3_aa: CSYLTSGSFNEQYF

v_call: TRBV30
j_call: TRBJ2-3
cdr3_aa: CAWTAGLAGTDTQYF

v_call: TRBV20-1
j_call: TRBJ2-1
cdr3_aa: CSARDPQHVGQFF